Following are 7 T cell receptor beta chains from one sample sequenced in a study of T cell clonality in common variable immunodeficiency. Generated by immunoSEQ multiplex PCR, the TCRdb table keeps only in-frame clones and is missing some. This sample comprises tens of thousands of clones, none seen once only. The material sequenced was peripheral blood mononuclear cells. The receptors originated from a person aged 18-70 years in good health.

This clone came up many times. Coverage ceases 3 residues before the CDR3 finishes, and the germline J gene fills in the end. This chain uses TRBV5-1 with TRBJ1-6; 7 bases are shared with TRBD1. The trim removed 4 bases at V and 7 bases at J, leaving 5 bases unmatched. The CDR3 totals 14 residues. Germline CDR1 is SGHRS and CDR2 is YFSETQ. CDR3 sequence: CASSTGQLNSPLHF. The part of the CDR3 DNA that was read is TGCGCCAGCAGCACGGGACAGTTAAATTCACCC.

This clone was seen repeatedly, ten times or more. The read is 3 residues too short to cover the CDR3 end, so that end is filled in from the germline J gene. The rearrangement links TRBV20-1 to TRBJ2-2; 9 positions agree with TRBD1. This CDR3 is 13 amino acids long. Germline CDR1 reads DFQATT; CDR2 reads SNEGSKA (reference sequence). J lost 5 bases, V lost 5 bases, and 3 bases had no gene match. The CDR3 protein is CSAGTGMTGELFF. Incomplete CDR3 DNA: TGCAGTGCTGGGACAGGGATGACCGGGGAG.

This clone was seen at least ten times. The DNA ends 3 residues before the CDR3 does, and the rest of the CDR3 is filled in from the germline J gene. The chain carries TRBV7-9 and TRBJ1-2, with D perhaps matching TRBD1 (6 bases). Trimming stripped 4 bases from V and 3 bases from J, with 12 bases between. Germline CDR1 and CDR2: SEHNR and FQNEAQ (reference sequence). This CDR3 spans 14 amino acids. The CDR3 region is CASSSRDMDYGYTF. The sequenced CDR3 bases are TGTGCCAGCAGCTCACGGGACATGGACTATGGC.

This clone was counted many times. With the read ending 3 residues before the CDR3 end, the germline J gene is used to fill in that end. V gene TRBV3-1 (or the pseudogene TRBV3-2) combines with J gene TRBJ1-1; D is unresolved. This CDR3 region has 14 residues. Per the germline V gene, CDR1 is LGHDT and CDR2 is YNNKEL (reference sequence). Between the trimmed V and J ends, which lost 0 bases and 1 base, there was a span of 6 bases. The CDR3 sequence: CASSQEQWNTEAFF. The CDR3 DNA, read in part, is TGTGCCAGCAGCCAAGAACAATGGAACACTGAA.

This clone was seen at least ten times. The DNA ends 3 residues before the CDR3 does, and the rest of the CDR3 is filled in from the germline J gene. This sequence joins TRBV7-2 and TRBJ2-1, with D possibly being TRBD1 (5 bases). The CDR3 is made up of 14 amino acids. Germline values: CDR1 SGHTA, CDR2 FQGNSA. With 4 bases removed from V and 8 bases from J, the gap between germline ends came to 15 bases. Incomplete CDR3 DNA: TGTGCCAGCAGCTCCTCCCAGGGAAGGGATGAG. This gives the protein CASSSSQGRDE. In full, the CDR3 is CASSSSQGRDEQFF.

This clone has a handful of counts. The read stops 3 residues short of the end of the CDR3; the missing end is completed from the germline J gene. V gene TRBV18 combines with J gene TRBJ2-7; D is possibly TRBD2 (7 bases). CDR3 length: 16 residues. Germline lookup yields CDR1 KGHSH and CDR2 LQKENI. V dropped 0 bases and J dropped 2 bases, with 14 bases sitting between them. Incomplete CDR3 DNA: TGTGCCAGCTCACCACCGGGAGGGAGGGGGACCTACGAG. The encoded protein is CASSPPGGRGTYE. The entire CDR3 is CASSPPGGRGTYEQYF.

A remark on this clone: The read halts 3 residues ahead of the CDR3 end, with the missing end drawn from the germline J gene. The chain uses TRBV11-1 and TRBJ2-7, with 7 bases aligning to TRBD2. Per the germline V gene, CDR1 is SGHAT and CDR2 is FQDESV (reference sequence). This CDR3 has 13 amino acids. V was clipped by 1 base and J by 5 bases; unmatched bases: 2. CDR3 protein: CASSLELADEQYF. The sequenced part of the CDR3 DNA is TGTGCCAGCAGCTTAGAGCTAGCGGACGAG. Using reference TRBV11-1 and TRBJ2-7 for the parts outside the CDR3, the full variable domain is EAEVAQSPRYKITEKSQAVAFWCDPISGHATLYWYRQILGQGPELLVQFQDESVVDDSQLPKDRFSAERLKGVDSTLKIQPAELGDSAMYLCASSLELADEQYFGPGTRLTVT.